The 18 T cell receptor beta chains listed next were all sequenced from one sample in a study of T cell responses to AZD1222 COVID-19 vaccine (dated by TCRdb to the early 2020s). In light of the paper, this sample's time point label describes: about 28 days (+/-7) after the second vaccine dose. Library prep was done by the immunoSEQ multiplex PCR assay. Sourced from immuneACCESS, this table was stored by TCRdb with only in-frame sequences that have V and J called. A share of the clones is absent; for the studies checked, an unresolved V gene accounts for under half, and the remainder has no known explanation. The sample table lists about 150,000 clones, 92% of them with a count of one. The ten largest make up about 3.5% of the sample. The sequencing used peripheral blood, collected 28 days after the second AZD1222 dose. The receptor set was obtained from an adult who received the AZD1222 COVID-19 vaccine.

The chain links TRBV6-2 or TRBV6-3 to TRBJ2-5; D is unclear. The germline V and J ends were trimmed by 5 bases and 5 bases, with 15 bases remaining between them. The germline gives CDR1 MNHEY, CDR2 SVGEGT. This CDR3 has 14 amino acids. Here the CDR3 reads CASSRRGTHETQYF. In DNA, the CDR3 is TGTGCCAGCAGTCGCCGTGGTACCCACGAGACCCAGTACTTC.

This clone was found a few times. V usage is TRBV21-1 and J usage is TRBJ2-1; the tabulated D call, TRBD2, remains unverified against the DNA. TRBV21-1 counts as a pseudogene. The CDR3 covers 17 residues. The DNA of the CDR3 is TGTGCCAGCAGCAAAGGGGATACTAGCGGGAGGGAGTCGGAGCAGTTCTTC. It translates to CASSKGDTSGRESEQFF.

The V call is TRBV12-3 or TRBV12-4, the J call TRBJ1-5; no firm D call. Trimming stripped 6 bases from V and 7 bases from J, with 10 bases between. The CDR3 loop spans 12 amino acids. The CDR3 DNA is TGTGCCAGCAGACTCGACCAGCAGCCCCAGCATTTT. Amino acid sequence: CASRLDQQPQHF.

The chain carries TRBV5-4 and TRBJ2-3, with 8 bases that match TRBD2. The CDR3 runs to 16 residues. In germline, CDR1 is SGHNT, CDR2 YYREEE (reference sequence). The V gene end was trimmed by 4 bases and the J gene end by 1 base; junction bases not matched to a gene: 8. The CDR3 region is CASSRGGGLRTDTQYF. The CDR3 bases are TGTGCCAGCAGCCGGGGGGGCGGACTTCGCACAGATACGCAGTATTTT.

The gene calls are TRBV6-5 and TRBJ2-3; 10 bases line up with TRBD2. The V gene's germline CDR1 is MNHEY and CDR2 SVGAGI. The V and J ends lost 0 bases and 11 bases, in that order; junction bases with no gene match: 8. This CDR3 has 15 amino acids. CDR3 DNA: TGTGCCAGCAGTTACTCATCAGCGGGGGGGCTTGGGCAGTATTTT. It is translated as CASSYSSAGGLGQYF.

This clone was detected only a few times. This chain uses TRBV7-8 with TRBJ1-5, with D uncertain. Germline values: CDR1 SGHVS, CDR2 FQNEAQ. The CDR3 is made up of 13 amino acids. V was cut by 5 bases and J by 5 bases, with 10 bases left in between. This CDR3 reads CASSLQDDQPQHF. CDR3 nucleotide sequence: TGTGCCAGCAGCCTCCAGGATGATCAGCCCCAGCATTTT.

In nucleotides, the CDR3 is TGTGCCAGCTCACCACCTACGGGTTACTCAGCTTATGGCTACACCTTC. This codes for CASSPPTGYSAYGYTF. The chain couples TRBV18 to TRBJ1-2; D gene uncertain. This CDR3 has 16 amino acids. The V end was cut by 0 bases, the J end by 5 bases, with 16 bases between. Germline CDR1 and CDR2: KGHSH and LQKENI.

The rearrangement uses TRBV29-1 and TRBJ2-7, with 9 bases lining up with TRBD2. This CDR3 has 13 amino acids. Germline CDR1 is SQVTM and CDR2 is ANQGSEA. V shed 4 bases and J 5 bases; nucleotides not matched to a gene: 6. In DNA form, the CDR3 reads TGCAGCGTTGGGCGGGAGGGCCTAGACGAGCAGTACTTC. This gives the protein CSVGREGLDEQYF.

The chain couples TRBV6-6 to TRBJ1-4; the D is unclear. This CDR3 has 12 residues. The V gene's germline CDR1 is MNHNY and CDR2 SVGAGI (reference sequence). V was trimmed by 6 bases and J by 12 bases, leaving 14 bases between them. The CDR3 protein is CASSPGEFELFF. The CDR3 coding sequence is TGTGCCAGCAGCCCTGGCGAATTTGAACTGTTTTTT.

As for this clone: The sample carries other DNA sequences with the same CDR3. The chain carries TRBV7-9 and TRBJ2-2; no clear D. Germline V gene lookup returns CDR1 SEHNR and CDR2 FQNEAQ (reference sequence). There are 15 residues in the CDR3. Trimming removed 1 base at V and 5 bases at J, with 11 bases between. CDR3 in DNA: TGTGCCAGCAGCTTAGTCGCTGTGAATACCGGGGAGCTGTTTTTT. This sequence encodes CASSLVAVNTGELFF.

CDR3 in amino acids: CATSDAAGTYSSYNEQFF. In nucleotides, the CDR3 is TGTGCCACCAGTGATGCCGCCGGGACTTATAGCTCCTACAATGAGCAGTTCTTC. The V and J genes are TRBV24-1 and TRBJ2-1; maybe TRBD2 (6 bases). V was cut by 3 bases and J by 0 bases, with 17 bases left in between. Germline V gives CDR1 KGHDR, CDR2 SFDVKD. CDR3 length equals 18 residues.

The V call is TRBV6-6, the J call TRBJ2-1; possibly TRBD2 for D (5 bases). This CDR3 region has 15 residues. Trimming pared 2 bases from V and 8 bases from J, leaving 16 bases between. The germline V gene has CDR1 MNHNY and CDR2 SVGAGI (reference sequence). In nucleotides, the CDR3 is TGTGCCAGCAGTTACCGGGATAGCTCAATGGATGAGCAGTTCTTC. It encodes CASSYRDSSMDEQFF.

The V and J genes are TRBV6-2 or TRBV6-3 and TRBJ2-2; D possibly corresponds to TRBD2 (6 bases). The germline gives CDR1 MNHEY, CDR2 SVGEGT. The V gene lost 5 bases and the J gene lost 3 bases, with 16 bases spanning the gap. CDR3 length: 16 residues. The CDR3 DNA reads TGTGCCAGCAGTCAACCGGGAGACCGGGACACCGGGGAGCTGTTTTTT. It encodes CASSQPGDRDTGELFF.

This sequence joins TRBV5-4 and TRBJ2-1; possibly TRBD1 for D (6 bases). The CDR3 covers 14 residues. In germline, CDR1 is SGHNT, CDR2 YYREEE (reference sequence). V lost 4 bases to trimming and J lost 2 bases, with 10 bases between them. CDR3 DNA: TGTGCCAGCAGCCCGGGACAAGCCTACAATGAGCAGTTCTTC. It is translated as CASSPGQAYNEQFF.

The V call is TRBV10-3, the J call TRBJ2-3, with a tentative D call TRBD1 (6 bases). Per germline, CDR1 ENHRY and CDR2 SYGVKD. The CDR3 is 15 amino acids. V lost 6 bases and J 2 bases, leaving 15 bases between the germline ends. The CDR3, as DNA: TGTGCCATCAGGGGGGCGTCGGTCCTCACAGATACGCAGTATTTT. This encodes CAIRGASVLTDTQYF.

The rearrangement links TRBV7-9 to TRBJ1-6; TRBD1 is a possible D gene (6 bases). V was trimmed by 1 base and J by 9 bases, leaving 10 bases between them. Germline loops: CDR1 SEHNR, CDR2 FQNEAQ (reference sequence). The CDR3 is 14 amino acids. The CDR3 reads CASSLGTVVSPLHF. CDR3 in DNA: TGTGCCAGCAGCTTAGGGACAGTGGTTTCACCCCTCCACTTT.

V usage is TRBV19 and J usage is TRBJ1-4; tentatively, D is TRBD1 (5 bases). The CDR3 loop spans 15 amino acids. Germline V gives CDR1 LNHDA, CDR2 SQIVND (reference sequence). Deletions cut 1 base from V and 4 bases from J, with 10 bases between. In DNA form, the CDR3 reads TGTGCCAGTAGTATAGCCGGCAGGGTTAATGAAAAACTGTTTTTT. Residues: CASSIAGRVNEKLFF.

The genes are TRBV19 and TRBJ2-5; 7 bases line up with TRBD1. The trim removed 2 bases at V and 4 bases at J, leaving 10 bases unmatched. The CDR3 length is 16 residues. In germline, CDR1 is LNHDA, CDR2 SQIVND (reference sequence). This chain's CDR3 is CASSITHGTVGETQYF. CDR3 coding DNA: TGTGCCAGTAGTATAACCCACGGGACAGTGGGAGAGACCCAGTACTTC.